The TCR beta chain described here comes from a study of blood T cell repertoires in COVID-19. Here immunoSEQ multiplex PCR was the method, and the copy in TCRdb shows in-frame clones only, minus some. The table includes 100,000 to 150,000 clones, about four fifths detected once. The V and J ends lost 2 bases and 7 bases, in that order; junction bases with no gene match: 4. The length of the CDR3 is 15 residues. Germline values: CDR1 KGHSH, CDR2 LQKENI. There are a few counts of this clone. The same CDR3 also results from other DNA sequences found in this sample. Specimen: peripheral blood. The clonotype comes from a man younger than 45 with COVID-19, enrolled during active disease. The rearrangement joins TRBV18 to TRBJ1-6; 8 nucleotides line up with TRBD1. The CDR3 DNA reads as TGTGCCAGCTCACCATTGACAGGGGCGAATTCACCCCTCCACTTT. Its translation: CASSPLTGANSPLHF.